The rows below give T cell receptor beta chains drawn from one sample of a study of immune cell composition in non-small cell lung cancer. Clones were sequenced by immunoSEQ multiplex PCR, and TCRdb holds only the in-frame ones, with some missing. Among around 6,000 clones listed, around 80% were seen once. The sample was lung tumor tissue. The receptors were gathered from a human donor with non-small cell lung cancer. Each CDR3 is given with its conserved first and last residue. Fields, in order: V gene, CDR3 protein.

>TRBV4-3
CASSPTAGIDNSPLHF
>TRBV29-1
CSAETGELNTEAFF
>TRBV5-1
CASSLASNTEAFF
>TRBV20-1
CSGQVEETQYF
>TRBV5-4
CASSLFQALNTEAFF
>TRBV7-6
CASSLISGGAYNEQFF
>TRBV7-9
CASSGYRDPYEQYF
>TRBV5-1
CASSLDERASYTF
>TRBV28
CASTAPGYGYTF
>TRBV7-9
CASDPGTGLGNTIYF
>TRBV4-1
CASSAGDRVNEKLFF
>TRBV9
CASSVRSDSGEQFF
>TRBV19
CASSYRGSYNEQFF
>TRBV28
CASLGAGGVTEAFF
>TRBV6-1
CASLREDEHEKLFF